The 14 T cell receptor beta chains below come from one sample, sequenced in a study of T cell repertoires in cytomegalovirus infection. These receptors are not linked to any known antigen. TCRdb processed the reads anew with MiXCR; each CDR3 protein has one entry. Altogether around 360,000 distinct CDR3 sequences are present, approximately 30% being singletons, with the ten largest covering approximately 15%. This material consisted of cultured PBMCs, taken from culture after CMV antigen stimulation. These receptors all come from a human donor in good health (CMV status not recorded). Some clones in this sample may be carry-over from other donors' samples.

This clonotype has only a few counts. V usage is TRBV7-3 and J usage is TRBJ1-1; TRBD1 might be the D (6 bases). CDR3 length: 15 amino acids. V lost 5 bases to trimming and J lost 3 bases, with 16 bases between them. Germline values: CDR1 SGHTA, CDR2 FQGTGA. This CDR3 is CASSPLGGWDTEAFF. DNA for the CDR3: TGTGCCAGCAGCCCCTTAGGGGGATGGGACACTGAAGCTTTCTTT. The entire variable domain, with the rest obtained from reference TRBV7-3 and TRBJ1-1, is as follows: GAGVSQTPSNKVTEKGKYVELRCDPISGHTALYWYRQSLGQGPEFLIYFQGTGAADDSGLPNDRFFAVRPEGSVSTLKIQRTERGDSAVYLCASSPLGGWDTEAFFGQGTRLTVV.

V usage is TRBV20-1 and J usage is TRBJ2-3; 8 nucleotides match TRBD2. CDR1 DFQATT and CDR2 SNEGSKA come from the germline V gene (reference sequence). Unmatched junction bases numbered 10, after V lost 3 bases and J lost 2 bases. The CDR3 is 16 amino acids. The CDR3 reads CSASFKGTRNTDTQYF. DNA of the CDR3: TGCAGTGCTAGTTTCAAAGGGACTAGAAACACAGATACGCAGTATTTT.

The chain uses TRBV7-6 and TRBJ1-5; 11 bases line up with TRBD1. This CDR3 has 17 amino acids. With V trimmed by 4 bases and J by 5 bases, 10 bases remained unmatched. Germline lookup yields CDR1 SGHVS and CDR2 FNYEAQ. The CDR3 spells CASSSRVGTGGYQPQHF. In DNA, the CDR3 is TGTGCCAGCAGCTCCAGGGTCGGGACAGGGGGGTATCAGCCCCAGCATTTT. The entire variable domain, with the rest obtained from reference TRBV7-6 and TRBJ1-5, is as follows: GAGVSQSPRYKVTKRGQDVALRCDPISGHVSLYWYRQALGQGPEFLTYFNYEAQQDKSGLPNDRFSAERPEGSISTLTIQRTEQRDSAMYRCASSSRVGTGGYQPQHFGDGTRLSIL.

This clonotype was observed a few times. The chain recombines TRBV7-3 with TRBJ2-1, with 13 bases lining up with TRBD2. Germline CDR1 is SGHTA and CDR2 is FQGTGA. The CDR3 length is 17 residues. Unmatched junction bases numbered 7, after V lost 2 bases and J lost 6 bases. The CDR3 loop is CASSLGLAGVQGNEQFF. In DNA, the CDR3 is TGTGCCAGCAGCTTAGGACTAGCGGGAGTTCAGGGCAATGAGCAGTTCTTC.

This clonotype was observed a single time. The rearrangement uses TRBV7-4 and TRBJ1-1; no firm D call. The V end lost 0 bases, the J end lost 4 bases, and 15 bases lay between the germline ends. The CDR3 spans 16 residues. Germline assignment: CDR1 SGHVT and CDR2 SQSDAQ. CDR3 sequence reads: CASSLAPRAGPTEAFF. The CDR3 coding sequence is TGTGCCAGCAGCTTAGCACCCCGTGCCGGGCCCACTGAAGCTTTCTTT.

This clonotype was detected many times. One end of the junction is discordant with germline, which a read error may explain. CDR3 protein: CATAPEGFVHF. DNA for the CDR3: TGTGCCACCGCCCCAGAGGGTTTTGTTCATTTT. The chain recombines TRBV7-9 with TRBJ1-3; the D is unclear. Germline loops: CDR1 SEHNR, CDR2 FQNEAQ (reference sequence). The CDR3 runs 11 residues.

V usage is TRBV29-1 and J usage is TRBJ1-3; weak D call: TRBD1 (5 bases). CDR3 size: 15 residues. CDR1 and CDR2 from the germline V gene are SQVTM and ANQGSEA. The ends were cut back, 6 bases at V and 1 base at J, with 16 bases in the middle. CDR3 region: CSVRGGARSGNTIYF. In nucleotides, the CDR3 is TGCAGCGTCCGAGGAGGGGCCAGATCTGGAAACACCATATATTTT.

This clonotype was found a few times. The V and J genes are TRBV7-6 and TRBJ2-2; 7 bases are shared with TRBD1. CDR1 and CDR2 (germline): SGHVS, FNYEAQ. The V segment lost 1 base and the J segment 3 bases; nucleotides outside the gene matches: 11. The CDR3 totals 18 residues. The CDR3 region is CASSLGGTAIWDTGELFF. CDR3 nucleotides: TGTGCCAGCAGCTTAGGTGGGACAGCGATCTGGGACACCGGGGAGCTGTTTTTT. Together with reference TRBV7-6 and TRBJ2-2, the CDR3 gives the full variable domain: GAGVSQSPRYKVTKRGQDVALRCDPISGHVSLYWYRQALGQGPEFLTYFNYEAQQDKSGLPNDRFSAERPEGSISTLTIQRTEQRDSAMYRCASSLGGTAIWDTGELFFGEGSRLTVL.

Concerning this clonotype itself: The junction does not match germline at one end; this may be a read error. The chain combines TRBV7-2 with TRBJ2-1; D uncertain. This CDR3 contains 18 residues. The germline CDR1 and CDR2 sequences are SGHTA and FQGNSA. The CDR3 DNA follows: TGTGCCAGCAGCTTAGCTTGGGCCATGGATGACTCCTACGATGAGCAGTTCTTC. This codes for CASSLAWAMDDSYDEQFF.

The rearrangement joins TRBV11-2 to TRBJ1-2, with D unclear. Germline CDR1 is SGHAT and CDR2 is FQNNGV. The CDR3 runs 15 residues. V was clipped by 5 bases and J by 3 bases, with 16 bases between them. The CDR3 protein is CASSRIPVPDYGYTF. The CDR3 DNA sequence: TGTGCCAGCAGCCGCATTCCTGTGCCAGACTATGGCTACACCTTC.

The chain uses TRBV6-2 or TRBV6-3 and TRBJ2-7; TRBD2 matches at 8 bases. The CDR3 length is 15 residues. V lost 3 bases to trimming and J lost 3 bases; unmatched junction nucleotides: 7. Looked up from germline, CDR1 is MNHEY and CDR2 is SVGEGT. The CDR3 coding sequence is TGTGCCAGCAGTTATGGGCCAGCGGGGGTCTACGAGCAGTACGTC. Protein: CASSYGPAGVYEQYV.

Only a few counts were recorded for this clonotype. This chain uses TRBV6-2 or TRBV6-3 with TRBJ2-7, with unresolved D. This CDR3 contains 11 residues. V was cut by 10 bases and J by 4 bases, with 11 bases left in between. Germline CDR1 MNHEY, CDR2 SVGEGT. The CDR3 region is CATLEIYEQYV. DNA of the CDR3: TGTGCCACCCTGGAGATTTACGAGCAGTACGTC.

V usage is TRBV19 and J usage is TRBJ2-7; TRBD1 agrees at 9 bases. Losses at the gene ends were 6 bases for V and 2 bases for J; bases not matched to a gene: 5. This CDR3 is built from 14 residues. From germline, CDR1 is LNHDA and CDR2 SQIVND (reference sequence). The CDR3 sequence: CASRRTGVAYEQYF. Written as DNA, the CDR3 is TGTGCCAGTAGGCGGACAGGGGTAGCCTACGAGCAGTACTTC.

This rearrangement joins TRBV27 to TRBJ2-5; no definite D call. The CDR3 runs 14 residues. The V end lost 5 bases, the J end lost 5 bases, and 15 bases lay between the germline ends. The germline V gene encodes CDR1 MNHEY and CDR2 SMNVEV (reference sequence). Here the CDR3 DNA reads TGTGCCAGCAGTGGCATCACCCCGGCGGAGACCCAGTACTTC. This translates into CASSGITPAETQYF.